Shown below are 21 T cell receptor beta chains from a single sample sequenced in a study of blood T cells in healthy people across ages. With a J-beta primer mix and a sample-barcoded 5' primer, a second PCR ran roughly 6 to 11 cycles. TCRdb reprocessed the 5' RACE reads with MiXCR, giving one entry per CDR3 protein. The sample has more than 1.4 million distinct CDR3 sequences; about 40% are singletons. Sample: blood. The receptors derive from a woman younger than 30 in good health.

This chain's CDR3 is CASSQAPLGPYNEQFF. The CDR3 DNA reads TGTGCCAGCAGCCAAGCTCCGCTAGGTCCCTACAATGAGCAGTTCTTC. V is TRBV3-1 and J is TRBJ2-1, with D unclear. Germline V CDR1 and CDR2: LGHDT, YNNKEL (reference sequence). Between the trimmed V and J ends, which lost 1 base and 2 bases, there was a span of 12 bases. This CDR3 is built from 16 residues.

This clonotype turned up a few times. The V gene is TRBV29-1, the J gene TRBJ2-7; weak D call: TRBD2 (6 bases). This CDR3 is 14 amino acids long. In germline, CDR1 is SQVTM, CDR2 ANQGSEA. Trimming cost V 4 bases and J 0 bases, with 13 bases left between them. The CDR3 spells CSVVGSGSSYEQYF. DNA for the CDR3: TGCAGCGTTGTTGGTAGCGGAAGCTCCTACGAGCAGTACTTC.

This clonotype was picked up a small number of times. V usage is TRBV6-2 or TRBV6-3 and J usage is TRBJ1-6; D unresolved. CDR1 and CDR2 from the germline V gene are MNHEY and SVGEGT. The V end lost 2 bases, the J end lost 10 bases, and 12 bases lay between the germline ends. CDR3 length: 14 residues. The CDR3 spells CASSYGYSRSPLHF. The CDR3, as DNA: TGTGCCAGCAGTTACGGGTACTCCAGGTCACCCCTCCACTTT.

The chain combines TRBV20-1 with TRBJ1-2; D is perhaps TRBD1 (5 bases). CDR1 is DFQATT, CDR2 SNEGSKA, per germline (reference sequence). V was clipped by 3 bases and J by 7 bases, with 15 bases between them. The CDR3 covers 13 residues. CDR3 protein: CSASLVGTSGYTF. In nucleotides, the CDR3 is TGCAGTGCTAGTTTGGTAGGGACCTCTGGCTACACCTTC.

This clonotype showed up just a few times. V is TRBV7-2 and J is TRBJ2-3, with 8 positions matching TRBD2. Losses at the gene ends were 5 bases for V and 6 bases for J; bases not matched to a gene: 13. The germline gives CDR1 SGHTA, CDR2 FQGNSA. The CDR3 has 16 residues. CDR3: CASSLTGTRGADTQYF. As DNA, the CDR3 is TGTGCCAGCAGCCTTACCGGGACTAGGGGGGCGGATACGCAGTATTTT.

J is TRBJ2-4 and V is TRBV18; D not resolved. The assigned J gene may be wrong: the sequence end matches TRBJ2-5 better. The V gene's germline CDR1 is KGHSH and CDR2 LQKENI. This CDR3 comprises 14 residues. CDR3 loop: CASSPAPMVETQYF. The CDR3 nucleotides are TGTGCCAGCTCACCGGCCCCCATGGTCGAGACCCAGTACTTC.

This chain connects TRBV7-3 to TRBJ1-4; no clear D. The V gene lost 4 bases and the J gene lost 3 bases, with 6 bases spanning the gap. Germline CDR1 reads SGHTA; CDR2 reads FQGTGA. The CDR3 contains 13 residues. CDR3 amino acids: CASSSGPNEKLFF. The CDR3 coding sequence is TGTGCCAGCAGCTCGGGTCCTAATGAAAAACTGTTTTTT.

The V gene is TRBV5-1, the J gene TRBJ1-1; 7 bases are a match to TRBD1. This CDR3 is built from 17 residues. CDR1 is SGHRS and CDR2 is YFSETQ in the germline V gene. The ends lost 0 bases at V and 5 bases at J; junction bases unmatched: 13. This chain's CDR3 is CASSLGQRQGISTEAFF. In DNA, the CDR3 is TGCGCCAGCAGCTTGGGACAGCGACAGGGCATTAGTACTGAAGCTTTCTTT.

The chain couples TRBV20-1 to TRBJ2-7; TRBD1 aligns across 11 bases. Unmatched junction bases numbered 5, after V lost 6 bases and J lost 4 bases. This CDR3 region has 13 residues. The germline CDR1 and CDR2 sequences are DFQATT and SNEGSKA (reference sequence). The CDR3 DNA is TGCAGTGCCGGACAGGGGGCGCCGTACGAGCAGTACTTC. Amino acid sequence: CSAGQGAPYEQYF.

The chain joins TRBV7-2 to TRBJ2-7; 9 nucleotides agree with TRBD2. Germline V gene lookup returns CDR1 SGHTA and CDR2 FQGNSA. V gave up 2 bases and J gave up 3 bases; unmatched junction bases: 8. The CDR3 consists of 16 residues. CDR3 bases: TGTGCCAGCAGCTTAAGTGTCAGCGGGGGGAGCTACGAGCAGTACTTC. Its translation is CASSLSVSGGSYEQYF.

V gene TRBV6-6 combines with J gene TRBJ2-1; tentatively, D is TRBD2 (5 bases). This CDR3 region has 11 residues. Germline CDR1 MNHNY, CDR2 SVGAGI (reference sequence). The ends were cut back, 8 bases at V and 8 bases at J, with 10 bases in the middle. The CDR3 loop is CASLAEDEQFF. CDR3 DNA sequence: TGTGCCAGCTTGGCGGAGGATGAGCAGTTCTTC.

CDR3 nucleotides: TGTGCCAGCAGCCCGCCCGGGACTAGCGGGAGGAATTTGTTAAAGAATGAGCAGTACTTC. This gives the protein CASSPPGTSGRNLLKNEQYF. The chain carries TRBV3-1 and TRBJ2-7; 15 bases fit TRBD2. This CDR3 spans 20 amino acids. Losses at the gene ends were 4 bases for V and 7 bases for J; bases not matched to a gene: 20. The V gene's germline CDR1 is LGHDT and CDR2 YNNKEL (reference sequence).

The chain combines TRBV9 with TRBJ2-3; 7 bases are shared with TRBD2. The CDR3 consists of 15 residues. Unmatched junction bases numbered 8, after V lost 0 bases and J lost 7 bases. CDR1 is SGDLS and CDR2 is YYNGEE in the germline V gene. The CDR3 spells CASSVGVAGEHTQYF. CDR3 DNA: TGTGCCAGCAGCGTAGGAGTTGCGGGGGAGCATACGCAGTATTTT.

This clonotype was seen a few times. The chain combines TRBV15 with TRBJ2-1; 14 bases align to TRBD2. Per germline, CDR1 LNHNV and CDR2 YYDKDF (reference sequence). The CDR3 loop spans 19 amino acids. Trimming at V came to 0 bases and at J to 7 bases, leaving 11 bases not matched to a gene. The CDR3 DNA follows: TGTGCCACCAGCAGAGATAGGGTTGAGAGGACTAGCGGGAGGAATGAGCAGTTCTTC. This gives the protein CATSRDRVERTSGRNEQFF.

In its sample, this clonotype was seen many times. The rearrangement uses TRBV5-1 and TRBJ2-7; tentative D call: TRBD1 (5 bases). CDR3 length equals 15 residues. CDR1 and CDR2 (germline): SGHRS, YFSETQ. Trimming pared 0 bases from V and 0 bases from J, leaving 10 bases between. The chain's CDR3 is CASSLAGAVSYEQYF. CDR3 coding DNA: TGCGCCAGCAGCTTGGCTGGGGCTGTCTCCTACGAGCAGTACTTC.

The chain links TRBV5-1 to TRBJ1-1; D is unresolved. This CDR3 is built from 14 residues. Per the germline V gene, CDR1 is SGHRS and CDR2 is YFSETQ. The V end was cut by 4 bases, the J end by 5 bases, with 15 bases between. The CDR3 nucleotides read TGCGCCAGCAGCCCGATAAGGGTTTGGACTGAAGCTTTCTTT. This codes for CASSPIRVWTEAFF.

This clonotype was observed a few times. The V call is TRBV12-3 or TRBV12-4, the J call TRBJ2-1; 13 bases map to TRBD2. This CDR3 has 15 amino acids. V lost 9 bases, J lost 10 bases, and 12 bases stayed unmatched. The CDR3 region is CASMTSGGPLGEQFF. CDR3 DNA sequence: TGTGCCAGTATGACTAGCGGGGGGCCCCTGGGAGAGCAGTTCTTC.

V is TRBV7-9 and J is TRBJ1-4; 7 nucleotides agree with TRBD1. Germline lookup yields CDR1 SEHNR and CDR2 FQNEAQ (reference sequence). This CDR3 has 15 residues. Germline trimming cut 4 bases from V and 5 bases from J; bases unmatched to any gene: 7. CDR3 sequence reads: CASSSDRAYNEKLFF. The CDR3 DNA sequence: TGTGCCAGCAGCTCCGACAGGGCGTACAATGAAAAACTGTTTTTT.

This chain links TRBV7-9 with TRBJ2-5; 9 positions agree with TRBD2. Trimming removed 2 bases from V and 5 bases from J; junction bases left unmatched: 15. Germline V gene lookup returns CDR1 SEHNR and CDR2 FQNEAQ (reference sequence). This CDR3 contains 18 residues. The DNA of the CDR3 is TGTGCCAGCAGCTTAATGCTAGCGGGGACCTCTCAGGGGGAGACCCAGTACTTC. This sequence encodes CASSLMLAGTSQGETQYF.

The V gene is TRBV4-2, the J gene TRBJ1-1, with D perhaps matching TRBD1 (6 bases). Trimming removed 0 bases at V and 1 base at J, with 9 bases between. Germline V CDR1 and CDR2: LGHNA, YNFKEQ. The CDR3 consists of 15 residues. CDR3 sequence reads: CASSQDVQGNTEAFF. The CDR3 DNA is TGTGCCAGCAGCCAAGATGTACAGGGGAACACTGAAGCTTTCTTT.

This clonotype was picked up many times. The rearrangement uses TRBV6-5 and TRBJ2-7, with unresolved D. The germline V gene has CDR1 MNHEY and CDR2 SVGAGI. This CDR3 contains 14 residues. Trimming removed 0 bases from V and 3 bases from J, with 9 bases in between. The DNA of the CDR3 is TGTGCCAGCAGTTACTCGGGCGGAATCTACGAGCAGTACTTC. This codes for CASSYSGGIYEQYF.